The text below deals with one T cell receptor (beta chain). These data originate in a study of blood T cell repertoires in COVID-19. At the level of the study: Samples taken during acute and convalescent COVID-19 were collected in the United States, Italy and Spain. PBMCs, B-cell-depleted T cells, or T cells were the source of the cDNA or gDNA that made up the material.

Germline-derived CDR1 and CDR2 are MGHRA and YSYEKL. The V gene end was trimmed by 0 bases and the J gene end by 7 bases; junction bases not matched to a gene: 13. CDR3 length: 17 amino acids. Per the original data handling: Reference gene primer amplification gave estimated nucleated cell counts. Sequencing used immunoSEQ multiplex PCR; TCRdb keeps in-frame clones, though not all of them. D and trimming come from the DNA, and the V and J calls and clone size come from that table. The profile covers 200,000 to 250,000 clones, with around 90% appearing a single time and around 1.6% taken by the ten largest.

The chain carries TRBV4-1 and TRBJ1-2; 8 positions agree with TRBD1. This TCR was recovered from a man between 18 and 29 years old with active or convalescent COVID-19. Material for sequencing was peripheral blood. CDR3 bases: TGCGCCAGCAGCCAAGATTCGTGGGAGGACAGGGTACGTGGCTACACCTTC. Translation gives CASSQDSWEDRVRGYTF.